The rows below give T cell receptor beta chains drawn from one sample of a study of T cells after somatic rescue of genetic block. This table comes from immunoSEQ multiplex PCR, and its TCRdb copy is limited to in-frame clones, with some not included. The sample has approximately 16,000 clones; roughly 72% are singletons. Source material: peripheral blood mononuclear cells (PBMCs). These receptor sequences come from a man aged 18 to 29. CDR3s include the opening cysteine and the closing phenylalanine or tryptophan. A D gene is named only where the DNA matches it firmly. A clone size is listed for some rows: how often the clone was seen (once, few, many), or a class if it is expanded.

size: NA
D: TRBD1
V: TRBV10-3
J: TRBJ1-1
CDR3: CAISEPGGGNTEAFF
DNA: TGTGCCATCAGTGAGCCAGGGGGGGGGAACACTGAAGCTTTCTTT

size: few
D: TRBD2
V: TRBV28
J: TRBJ2-1
CDR3: CASSSLLTSGDLYNEQFF
DNA: TGTGCCAGCAGTTCCCTCTTGACTAGCGGTGATCTCTACAATGAGCAGTTCTTC

size: NA
D: NA
V: TRBV5-1
J: TRBJ1-1
CDR3: CASSLVLQGWGNTEAFF
DNA: TGCGCCAGCAGCTTGGTATTGCAGGGGTGGGGGAACACTGAAGCTTTCTTT

size: NA
D: TRBD1
V: TRBV18
J: TRBJ2-7
CDR3: CASSLTGAREQYF
DNA: TGTGCCAGCTCACTTACAGGGGCTCGCGAGCAGTACTTC

size: medium-sized
D: NA
V: TRBV2
J: TRBJ1-2
CDR3: CASSSVPYGYTF
DNA: TGTGCCAGCAGTTCGGTCCCCTATGGCTACACCTTC

size: NA
D: NA
V: TRBV10-3
J: TRBJ2-7
CDR3: CAISEWSYEQYF
DNA: TGTGCCATCAGTGAGTGGAGCTACGAGCAGTACTTC

size: NA
D: NA
V: TRBV5-1
J: TRBJ2-2
CDR3: CASSLPGSYTGELFF
DNA: TGCGCCAGCAGCTTGCCCGGCTCCTACACCGGGGAGCTGTTTTTT

size: medium-sized
D: NA
V: TRBV10-3
J: TRBJ2-7
CDR3: CAISANLGRDGEQYF
DNA: TGTGCCATCAGTGCCAACCTGGGCAGGGACGGGGAGCAGTACTTC

size: once
D: TRBD2
V: TRBV9
J: TRBJ2-5
CDR3: CASSVAITGGGETQYF
DNA: TGTGCCAGCAGCGTAGCTATTACGGGAGGAGGAGAGACCCAGTACTTC

size: NA
D: NA
V: TRBV7-3
J: TRBJ1-2
CDR3: CASSLLSHPYGYTF
DNA: TGTGCCAGCAGCTTACTCAGTCACCCCTATGGCTACACCTTC

size: NA
D: NA
V: TRBV7-8
J: TRBJ2-5
CDR3: CASSLGLSGETQYF
DNA: TGTGCCAGCAGCTTAGGGTTGTCGGGGGAGACCCAGTACTTC

size: NA
D: NA
V: TRBV10-3
J: TRBJ1-2
CDR3: CAISEEGYTF
DNA: TGTGCCATCAGTGAAGAAGGCTACACCTTC

size: NA
D: NA
V: TRBV28
J: TRBJ2-2
CDR3: CASSSTRGLTGELFF
DNA: TGTGCCAGCAGTTCCACTAGAGGCCTCACCGGGGAGCTGTTTTTT

size: NA
D: NA
V: TRBV7-8
J: TRBJ2-7
CDR3: CASSQYVRPSGEQYF
DNA: TGTGCCAGCAGCCAATACGTCCGGCCCTCTGGGGAGCAGTACTTC

size: NA
D: NA
V: TRBV7-2
J: TRBJ1-5
CDR3: CASSLNRQSNQPQHF
DNA: TGTGCCAGCAGCTTAAATAGACAGAGCAATCAGCCCCAGCATTTT

size: NA
D: TRBD2
V: TRBV11-1
J: TRBJ2-5
CDR3: CASSFFGLAGYQETQYF
DNA: TGTGCCAGCAGCTTCTTCGGACTAGCGGGCTACCAAGAGACCCAGTACTTC

size: NA
D: NA
V: TRBV30
J: TRBJ2-5
CDR3: CAWSVGEETQYF
DNA: TGTGCCTGGAGTGTAGGGGAAGAGACCCAGTACTTC

size: NA
D: TRBD1
V: TRBV6-6
J: TRBJ1-1
CDR3: CASSRQGRTEAFF
DNA: TGTGCCAGCTCCAGACAGGGGAGGACTGAAGCTTTCTTT

size: NA
D: TRBD1
V: TRBV6-1
J: TRBJ1-1
CDR3: CASSAGTASSGAFF
DNA: TGTGCCAGCAGTGCCGGGACAGCGTCCTCGGGGGCTTTCTTT

size: NA
D: NA
V: TRBV5-5
J: TRBJ2-1
CDR3: CASSDPGTRDEQFF
DNA: TGTGCCAGCAGCGATCCCGGGACAAGGGATGAGCAGTTCTTC

size: once
D: NA
V: TRBV6-1
J: TRBJ2-2
CDR3: CASSILETGELFF
DNA: TGTGCCAGCAGCATACTAGAAACCGGGGAGCTGTTTTTT

size: NA
D: NA
V: TRBV5-6
J: TRBJ2-7
CDR3: CASSFDAGLSYEQYF
DNA: TGTGCCAGCAGCTTTGACGCAGGTTTATCCTACGAGCAGTACTTC

size: NA
D: TRBD1
V: TRBV27
J: TRBJ1-2
CDR3: CASSPQGAYGYYGYTF
DNA: TGTGCCAGCAGCCCACAGGGGGCTTATGGCTATTATGGCTACACCTTC

size: NA
D: NA
V: TRBV5-1
J: TRBJ1-6
CDR3: CASSLAENYNSPLHF
DNA: TGCGCCAGCAGCTTGGCTGAGAACTATAATTCACCCCTCCACTTT

size: NA
D: NA
V: TRBV27
J: TRBJ1-6
CDR3: CASSSMGYGGKSSYNSPLHF
DNA: TGTGCCAGCAGTTCAATGGGATACGGGGGGAAAAGCTCCTATAATTCACCCCTCCACTTT

size: NA
D: NA
V: TRBV7-9
J: TRBJ1-2
CDR3: CASSLGMRTGGYTF
DNA: TGTGCCAGCAGCTTAGGGATGAGGACGGGTGGCTACACCTTC

size: medium-sized
D: TRBD1
V: TRBV30
J: TRBJ1-3
CDR3: CAWSDQGAFSGNTIYF
DNA: TGTGCCTGGAGTGACCAGGGGGCTTTTAGTGGAAACACCATATATTTT

size: NA
D: NA
V: TRBV5-4
J: TRBJ2-1
CDR3: CASSPWTDKQFF
DNA: TGTGCCAGCAGCCCCTGGACGGACAAGCAGTTCTTC

size: once
D: NA
V: TRBV9
J: TRBJ2-2
CDR3: CASSPRPGAARPGELFF
DNA: TGTGCCAGCAGCCCTAGGCCTGGGGCAGCCCGTCCCGGGGAGCTGTTTTTT

size: NA
D: NA
V: TRBV7-6
J: TRBJ2-3
CDR3: CASSEGQGWADTQYF
DNA: TGTGCCAGCAGCGAGGGGCAGGGGTGGGCAGATACGCAGTATTTT

size: NA
D: NA
V: TRBV5-1
J: TRBJ2-7
CDR3: CASSLVGPEQYF
DNA: TGCGCCAGCAGCTTGGTGGGGCCCGAGCAGTACTTC

size: NA
D: TRBD2
V: TRBV30
J: TRBJ2-2
CDR3: CAWSGLAGATGELFF
DNA: TGTGCCTGGAGTGGACTAGCGGGAGCTACCGGGGAGCTGTTTTTT

size: NA
D: TRBD1
V: TRBV27
J: TRBJ1-1
CDR3: CASSLLRDRPNTEAFF
DNA: TGTGCCAGCAGTTTATTACGGGACAGGCCGAACACTGAAGCTTTCTTT

size: few
D: TRBD1
V: TRBV27
J: TRBJ2-2
CDR3: CASSFTGATGELFF
DNA: TGTGCCAGCAGCTTCACAGGGGCCACCGGGGAGCTGTTTTTT

size: NA
D: NA
V: TRBV27
J: TRBJ2-3
CDR3: CASSLKGPIPGVTDTQYF
DNA: TGTGCCAGCAGTTTAAAAGGGCCTATACCAGGGGTTACAGATACGCAGTATTTT

size: NA
D: NA
V: TRBV9
J: TRBJ2-7
CDR3: CASSVDNNGKQYF
DNA: TGTGCCAGCAGCGTAGATAACAATGGTAAGCAGTACTTC

size: NA
D: TRBD1
V: TRBV28
J: TRBJ1-5
CDR3: CASSLVGGQPYSNQPQHF
DNA: TGTGCCAGCAGTTTAGTGGGGGGACAGCCTTATAGCAATCAGCCCCAGCATTTT

size: many
D: TRBD1
V: TRBV4-1
J: TRBJ1-3
CDR3: CASSQGDSPFSGNTIYF
DNA: TGCGCCAGCAGCCAGGGGGACAGTCCTTTCTCTGGAAACACCATATATTTT

size: NA
D: NA
V: TRBV25-1
J: TRBJ2-1
CDR3: CASKDSGAYNEQFF
DNA: TGTGCCAGCAAGGATTCGGGGGCATACAATGAGCAGTTCTTC

size: once
D: NA
V: TRBV28
J: TRBJ2-7
CDR3: CASSIGTLHYEQYF
DNA: TGTGCCAGCAGTATAGGGACACTCCACTACGAGCAGTACTTC

size: NA
D: TRBD1
V: TRBV29-1
J: TRBJ2-2
CDR3: CSVKDRARTGELFF
DNA: TGCAGCGTTAAGGACAGGGCTCGGACCGGGGAGCTGTTTTTT

size: once
D: NA
V: TRBV19
J: TRBJ1-2
CDR3: CASSIGGVGGYTF
DNA: TGTGCCAGTAGTATTGGAGGGGTAGGTGGCTACACCTTC

size: once
D: TRBD1
V: TRBV29-1
J: TRBJ1-2
CDR3: CSVEGGGGGVYGYTF
DNA: TGCAGCGTTGAAGGAGGGGGCGGGGGGGTCTATGGCTACACCTTC

size: few
D: TRBD2
V: TRBV10-3
J: TRBJ2-5
CDR3: CAINGGGDAQYF
DNA: TGTGCCATCAATGGGGGAGGGGATGCCCAGTACTTC

size: NA
D: TRBD1
V: TRBV6-6
J: TRBJ1-2
CDR3: CASSLDRGRGYTF
DNA: TGTGCCAGCAGCTTAGACAGGGGGCGAGGCTACACCTTC

size: NA
D: NA
V: TRBV12-5
J: TRBJ1-5
CDR3: CASVTLIGNRAIDQPQHF
DNA: TGTGCTAGTGTCACTCTTATCGGGAACAGGGCAATTGATCAGCCCCAGCATTTT

size: NA
D: NA
V: TRBV4-1
J: TRBJ2-6
CDR3: CASSQGQATYSGANVLTF
DNA: TGCGCCAGCAGCCAAGGGCAGGCGACCTACTCTGGGGCCAACGTCCTGACTTTC

size: NA
D: NA
V: TRBV30
J: TRBJ2-3
CDR3: CAWSVLVDTQYF
DNA: TGTGCCTGGAGTGTACTAGTGGATACGCAGTATTTT

size: few
D: NA
V: TRBV28
J: TRBJ1-5
CDR3: CASSPYQSGVSNQPQHF
DNA: TGTGCCAGCAGCCCATATCAAAGCGGGGTGAGCAATCAGCCCCAGCATTTT

size: NA
D: NA
V: TRBV18
J: TRBJ2-1
CDR3: CASSPLDFYSYNEQFF
DNA: TGTGCCAGCTCACCTCTCGACTTTTACTCCTACAATGAGCAGTTCTTC

size: NA
D: NA
V: TRBV6-5
J: TRBJ1-6
CDR3: CASSYTPLSPLHF
DNA: TGTGCCAGCAGTTATACCCCCCTTTCACCCCTCCACTTT